Presented here are 28 T cell receptor beta chains from one specimen sequenced in a study of response to subunit inactivated influenza vaccine. MiXCR, applied by TCRdb to the RT-PCR reads, yields one record per CDR3 protein. This sample has around 190,000 distinct CDR3 sequences, with around 8.8% found just once. Sequenced here: non-naive T cells sorted from PBMCs, sampled on the day of vaccination. Receptor source: a man aged 50-60 years who received an inactivated influenza vaccine.

The chain links TRBV6-1 to TRBJ1-2; D gene ambiguous. The V gene lost 1 base and the J gene lost 1 base, with 7 bases spanning the gap. The CDR3 consists of 14 residues. The V gene's germline CDR1 is MNHNS and CDR2 SASEGT. CDR3 sequence (DNA): TGTGCCAGCAGTGAAGGAGGGATTAACTATGGCTACACCTTC. It translates to CASSEGGINYGYTF.

J is TRBJ1-2 and V is TRBV6-5, with 7 bases lining up with TRBD1. This CDR3 region has 15 residues. The germline CDR1 and CDR2 sequences are MNHEY and SVGAGI. The V and J ends lost 0 bases and 3 bases, in that order; junction bases with no gene match: 4. The CDR3 sequence is CASSYSIGGYYGYTF. The CDR3 region has the DNA TGTGCCAGCAGTTACTCGATAGGGGGCTACTATGGCTACACCTTC.

The table lists this clonotype with a few counts. This sequence joins TRBV5-8 and TRBJ2-5, with unresolved D. The V gene lost 0 bases and the J gene lost 2 bases, with 2 bases spanning the gap. The CDR3 totals 12 residues. Germline V gives CDR1 SGHTS, CDR2 YDEGEE. As DNA, the CDR3 is TGTGCCAGCAGCTTGGATCAAGAGACCCAGTACTTC. It is translated as CASSLDQETQYF.

The J gene is TRBJ2-1, the V gene TRBV29-1; TRBD1 agrees at 10 bases. The germline V gene encodes CDR1 SQVTM and CDR2 ANQGSEA. The CDR3 spans 16 residues. J gave up 6 bases and V 6 bases, and 14 bases lay outside the gene matches. The CDR3 spells CSVLGWGTGASNEQFF. In nucleotides, the CDR3 is TGCAGCGTGTTGGGTTGGGGGACAGGGGCGAGCAATGAGCAGTTCTTC.

The J gene is TRBJ1-2, the V gene TRBV3-1; possibly TRBD1 for D (6 bases). CDR3 length equals 11 residues. V lost 8 bases and J lost 8, with 12 bases in between. Germline V gene data show CDR1 as LGHDT and CDR2 as YNNKEL (reference sequence). As DNA, the CDR3 is TGTGCCAGCCAGGGGCCGACCGGCTACACCTTC. Translated: CASQGPTGYTF.

This clonotype was recorded many times. The rearrangement uses TRBV7-9 and TRBJ1-6, with TRBD1 as a possible D gene (6 bases). The CDR3 sequence is 13 residues long. The germline V gene encodes CDR1 SEHNR and CDR2 FQNEAQ (reference sequence). Trimming took 1 base from V and 13 from J, leaving 11 bases between them. The CDR3 sequence is CASSLEQGAPLHF. CDR3 nucleotide sequence: TGTGCCAGCAGCTTAGAACAGGGAGCGCCCCTCCACTTT.

The gene calls are TRBV5-5 and TRBJ1-5, with D possibly being TRBD1 (6 bases). The CDR3 runs 14 residues. The germline V gene encodes CDR1 SGHKS and CDR2 YYEKEE (reference sequence). Trimming removed 0 bases at V and 7 bases at J, with 11 bases between. The CDR3: CASSLAGAGQPQHF. The CDR3 DNA reads TGTGCCAGCAGCTTGGCAGGGGCCGGGCAGCCCCAGCATTTT.

The V gene is TRBV18, the J gene TRBJ1-2; D gene ambiguous. CDR1 and CDR2 (germline): KGHSH, LQKENI. CDR3 length: 13 amino acids. V gave up 6 bases and J gave up 0 bases, with 8 bases separating them. DNA of the CDR3: TGTGCCAGCTCGCAGACACCTAACTATGGCTACACCTTC. It is translated as CASSQTPNYGYTF.

The chain employs TRBV29-1 and TRBJ2-7; D call uncertain. Germline values: CDR1 SQVTM, CDR2 ANQGSEA. V lost 0 bases and J 0 bases, leaving 6 bases between the germline ends. The CDR3 has 13 residues. The CDR3 region is CSVEEPLSYEQYF. CDR3 nucleotide sequence: TGCAGCGTTGAAGAGCCCCTCTCCTACGAGCAGTACTTC.

The chain employs TRBV28 and TRBJ2-7; 12 nucleotides match TRBD2. Germline-derived CDR1 and CDR2 are MDHEN and SYDVKM. CDR3 length: 16 amino acids. Germline trimming cut 5 bases from V and 1 base from J; bases unmatched to any gene: 6. In DNA, the CDR3 is TGTGCCAGCAGTATTGAAACTAGCGGGAGGTCCTACGAGCAGTACTTC. Protein: CASSIETSGRSYEQYF.

This clonotype was seen a handful of times. The genes are TRBV20-1 and TRBJ1-6; 10 bases map to TRBD1. Unmatched junction bases numbered 7, after V lost 1 base and J lost 10 bases. This CDR3 region has 15 residues. CDR1 is DFQATT and CDR2 is SNEGSKA in the germline V gene (reference sequence). In nucleotides, the CDR3 is TGCAGTGCTAGAGTCCCGGGACAGGGGAGATCACCCCTCCACTTT. Amino acid sequence: CSARVPGQGRSPLHF.

This clonotype was observed a few times. The gene calls are TRBV6-1 and TRBJ1-5; perhaps TRBD1 as D (5 bases). The CDR3 loop spans 13 amino acids. V shed 8 bases and J shed 3 bases, with 11 bases lying between them. CDR1 and CDR2 (germline): MNHNS, SASEGT. CDR3 DNA sequence: TGTGCCAGCCACGGGACCCTCAATCAGCCCCAGCATTTT. Amino acids: CASHGTLNQPQHF.

The table lists this clonotype with many counts. The chain combines TRBV20-1 with TRBJ2-3; D possibly uses TRBD1 or TRBD2 (7 bases each). CDR1 and CDR2 (germline): DFQATT, SNEGSKA (reference sequence). The CDR3 contains 12 residues. V shed 7 bases and J shed 8 bases, with 16 bases lying between them. As DNA, the CDR3 is TGCAGTGGCAGGGGGGGGCAAGTTACGCAGTATTTT. Its protein product is CSGRGGQVTQYF.

This clonotype turned up a few times. The chain carries TRBV12-3 or TRBV12-4 and TRBJ2-1; no clear D. The germline V and J ends were trimmed by 7 bases and 0 bases, with 13 bases remaining between them. The CDR3 length is 15 residues. CDR3 nucleotides: TGTGCCAGCACCGATTCCTTTAGCTCCTACAATGAGCAGTTCTTC. Residues: CASTDSFSSYNEQFF.

This clonotype was seen at least ten times. The V and J genes are TRBV12-3 or TRBV12-4 and TRBJ1-1; 8 bases are a match to TRBD1. J gave up 4 bases and V 6 bases, and 7 bases lay outside the gene matches. The CDR3 has 14 residues. CDR3 coding DNA: TGTGCCAGCAGATTTTCAGACAGGGGCACTGAAGCTTTCTTT. Its protein is CASRFSDRGTEAFF.

This clonotype was observed a few times. J is TRBJ2-7 and V is TRBV5-1, with 7 bases fitting TRBD2. The CDR3 sequence is 15 residues long. The V segment lost 0 bases and the J segment 6 bases; nucleotides outside the gene matches: 9. Per germline, CDR1 SGHRS and CDR2 YFSETQ. In nucleotides, the CDR3 is TGCGCCAGCAGCTTGGTTGGGGGAGGGCATCCCGAGCAGTACTTC. It encodes CASSLVGGGHPEQYF.

The chain employs TRBV21-1 and TRBJ2-5; the D segment call TRBD1 is taken from the table without a DNA check. TRBV21-1 has pseudogene status. CDR3 size: 16 residues. The DNA for the CDR3 is TGTGCCAGCAGCAAAACAGGGGGAGCATTTGGAGAGACCCAGTACTTC. This translates into CASSKTGGAFGETQYF.

Ten or more counts support this clonotype. The chain links TRBV20-1 to TRBJ2-1; the D gene is possibly TRBD2 (5 bases). This CDR3 is 14 amino acids long. Germline-derived CDR1 and CDR2 are DFQATT and SNEGSKA (reference sequence). The germline V and J ends were trimmed by 6 bases and 2 bases, with 14 bases remaining between them. CDR3 DNA: TGCAGTGCCCACCCTACCGGGGCCTACAATGAGCAGTTCTTC. Its protein is CSAHPTGAYNEQFF.

This clonotype has a handful of counts. The chain recombines TRBV7-2 with TRBJ1-1, with TRBD1 identical over 8 bases. The trim removed 7 bases at V and 0 bases at J, leaving 4 bases unmatched. The CDR3 loop spans 14 amino acids. Germline CDR1 reads SGHTA; CDR2 reads FQGNSA. CDR3 loop: CASIRDRMNTEAFF. The DNA of the CDR3 is TGTGCCAGCATCCGGGACAGGATGAACACTGAAGCTTTCTTT.

This clonotype was detected only a few times. The V and J genes are TRBV10-3 and TRBJ2-3; tentative D call: TRBD2 (6 bases). Germline V lookup: CDR1 ENHRY, CDR2 SYGVKD. The V end was cut by 10 bases, the J end by 6 bases, with 23 bases between. The CDR3 length is 15 residues. CDR3 amino acids: CASQGRELSSDTQYF. The DNA for the CDR3 is TGTGCCAGCCAAGGCCGGGAGCTCTCGTCGGATACGCAGTATTTT.

This clonotype has a handful of counts. The gene calls are TRBV4-1 and TRBJ1-1; tentative D call: TRBD1 (6 bases). Looked up from germline, CDR1 is MGHRA and CDR2 is YSYEKL. The CDR3 is made up of 12 amino acids. V was clipped by 4 bases and J by 4 bases, with 7 bases between them. The CDR3 reads CASSPTGTEAFF. CDR3 nucleotides: TGCGCCAGCAGCCCGACAGGCACTGAAGCTTTCTTT.

This clonotype was seen a few times. The chain recombines TRBV2 with TRBJ2-5, with D perhaps being TRBD1 or TRBD2 (5 bases each). There are 14 residues in the CDR3. V lost 6 bases to trimming and J lost 0 bases, with 11 bases between them. Germline CDR1 SNHLY, CDR2 FYNNEI. CDR3: CASSLTGHQETQYF. The CDR3 DNA follows: TGTGCCAGCAGCCTTACGGGACACCAAGAGACCCAGTACTTC.

The rearrangement links TRBV6-5 to TRBJ2-1; no firm D call. The CDR3 has 14 amino acids. V lost 4 bases and J 1 base, leaving 8 bases between the germline ends. Germline CDR1 and CDR2: MNHEY and SVGAGI. This CDR3 reads CASSFRESYNEQFF. The CDR3 DNA reads TGTGCCAGCAGTTTTCGTGAATCCTACAATGAGCAGTTCTTC.

This clonotype was observed at least ten times. The J gene is TRBJ2-2, the V gene TRBV27, with D perhaps matching TRBD1 (6 bases). Trimming pared 4 bases from V and 0 bases from J, leaving 18 bases between. The germline V gene encodes CDR1 MNHEY and CDR2 SMNVEV (reference sequence). The CDR3 totals 18 residues. The CDR3 nucleotides are TGTGCCAGCAGTTGGAGACGCACCGGGACACCGAACACCGGGGAGCTGTTTTTT. It yields the protein CASSWRRTGTPNTGELFF.

The chain joins TRBV4-1 to TRBJ2-3, with TRBD2 identical over 14 bases. The CDR3 is 16 residues long. The junction had 10 bases not matched to a gene; V was cut back by 3 bases and J by 11 bases. Germline CDR1 and CDR2: MGHRA and YSYEKL. The CDR3 DNA is TGCGCCAGCAGCCAGATGGGGGGACTAGCGGGAGTAGAGCAGTATTTT. This encodes CASSQMGGLAGVEQYF.

This clonotype was counted ten times or more. The chain joins TRBV10-3 to TRBJ2-2; D not certain. The V gene lost 8 bases and the J gene lost 7 bases, with 11 bases spanning the gap. Per germline, CDR1 ENHRY and CDR2 SYGVKD. The CDR3 has 12 amino acids. The CDR3 DNA reads as TGTGCCATCTCCTCGGACCGCGGGGAGCTGTTTTTT. Translated, it gives CAISSDRGELFF.

V is TRBV2 and J is TRBJ1-5, with a possible D match to TRBD1 (6 bases). V was pared by 4 bases and J by 3 bases, with 13 bases between. CDR1 is SNHLY, CDR2 FYNNEI, per germline. The CDR3 covers 15 residues. As DNA, the CDR3 is TGTGCCAGCAGTGTCCAAGGGGGGGCCAATCAGCCCCAGCATTTT. Residues: CASSVQGGANQPQHF.

This clonotype was found many times. This chain uses TRBV28 with TRBJ2-1; 9 bases align to TRBD1. Germline values: CDR1 MDHEN, CDR2 SYDVKM. With 7 bases clipped from V and 4 bases from J, the junction kept 5 bases outside the gene matches. This CDR3 contains 14 residues. The CDR3 DNA follows: TGTGCCAGCACCACGACAGGGGGGTACAATGAGCAGTTCTTC. The encoded protein is CASTTTGGYNEQFF.